This TCR beta chain derives from a study of metastatic and nonmetastatic thyroid tumors. Overall study findings and caveats: In both blood and tumor samples, TCR beta diversity was reported significantly higher for malignant than benign nodules.

This clone was seen ten or more times. Its cognate antigen is unknown. No DNA is shown, since the ends of the CDR3 on it are uncertain; the CDR3 is the one TCRdb lists. Not a single patient had been given any form of treatment at any point before undergoing thyroid surgery. Including both end residues, the CDR3 is 12 amino acids long. Germline CDR1 reads DFQATT; CDR2 reads SNEGSKA (reference sequence). In the source study's methods: CDR3 was compared across clinicopathological groups, and the resulting differences were used to build a distant-metastasis classifier for papillary thyroid cancer. With MiXCR, TCRdb reprocessed the PCR reads. For this entry, the V and J calls and clone size follow TCRdb and not the study's own pipeline. The table includes fewer than 100,000 clones, approximately 15% detected once.

The sequenced sample consisted of blood. The V gene is TRBV20-1, the J gene TRBJ1-4; the D segment call TRBD1 is taken from the table without a DNA check. This receptor was obtained from a female donor with papillary thyroid cancer or a benign thyroid nodule (not recorded which). Some clones in this sample may be carry-over from other donors' samples. The chain's CDR3 is CSARVAPGTVFF.